The present T cell receptor (beta chain) was sequenced within a study of blood T cell repertoires in COVID-19. Authors' data handling: Scientists estimated how many nucleated cells there were by amplifying reference gene primers. TCRdb's table, derived via immunoSEQ multiplex PCR, lists solely in-frame clones and lacks some. D and trimming were read from the DNA, whereas the V and J calls and clone size are those reported in that table. The sample carries about 120,000 clones, approximately 85% recorded once. Germline CDR1 reads LNHDA; CDR2 reads SQIVND (reference sequence). Trimming at V came to 4 bases and at J to 10 bases, leaving 9 bases not matched to a gene. The CDR3 totals 13 residues.

The chain employs TRBV19 and TRBJ1-2; 7 bases align to TRBD1. The TCR sequence derives from a human donor in a cohort sampled during active COVID-19. The material sequenced was peripheral blood. The CDR3 loop is CASSTGTDPSYTF. CDR3 DNA sequence: TGTGCCAGTAGTACCGGGACAGATCCGTCCTACACCTTC.